This entry is about one T cell receptor (beta chain). CDR3 size: 16 residues. Per the germline V gene, CDR1 is DFQATT and CDR2 is SNEGSKA (reference sequence). V lost 3 bases to trimming and J lost 1 base; unmatched junction nucleotides: 11. Original processing notes: It was from reference gene primer amplification that nucleated cell counts were estimated. Using immunoSEQ multiplex PCR, the repertoire was profiled, and TCRdb retains in-frame clones only, with some absent. V and J calls plus clone size are reproduced from that table; the DNA served to infer D and trimming. The data contain around 300,000 clones, around 90% of them singletons. This entry belongs to a study of blood T cell repertoires in COVID-19. Background on the study: Sites across the United States, Italy and Spain contributed samples from acute and convalescent COVID-19. From T cells, B-cell-depleted T cells, or PBMCs came the material, which was cDNA or gDNA.

In Seattle, patients joined the study during active infection and were tracked longitudinally. The chain is built from TRBV20-1 and TRBJ2-7; 8 bases align to TRBD1. The receptor comes from a woman aged 30 to 39 with COVID-19, enrolled during active disease. The sample taken for sequencing was peripheral blood. The CDR3 reads CSASLPTQGASYEQYF. DNA for the CDR3: TGCAGTGCTAGTCTCCCCACGCAGGGGGCTTCCTACGAGCAGTACTTC.